This T cell receptor beta chain was retrieved from a study of blood T cell repertoires in COVID-19. Overall study: PBMCs, B-cell-depleted T cells, or T cells were the source of the cDNA or gDNA that made up the material.

The CDR3 is 15 residues long. Germline V gene data show CDR1 as SGHTA and CDR2 as FQGNSA. The germline V and J ends were trimmed by 1 base and 0 bases, with 7 bases remaining between them. Source study methods: Amplification with reference gene primers provided the estimates of nucleated cell counts. Libraries were prepared by immunoSEQ multiplex PCR; TCRdb keeps only in-frame clonotypes and omits some of them. Clone size and the V and J calls come from that table; the DNA yielded D and trimming. The sample lists some 220,000 clones, 80% seen once, with 13% in the top ten. The rearrangement joins TRBV7-2 to TRBJ1-5, with D unclear. The sequenced sample consisted of peripheral blood. The sequence was collected from a human donor in a cohort sampled during active COVID-19. CDR3 sequence reads: CASSLVVSSNQPQHF. The CDR3 coding sequence is TGTGCCAGCAGCTTAGTTGTCAGTAGCAATCAGCCCCAGCATTTT.